The TCR beta chain described here comes from a study of cytomegalovirus exposure and HLA in healthy donors (dated by TCRdb to the late 2010s). A note on the overall study: An earlier analysis of 550 to 700 of the donors reported more than 250 Gb of sequence data and around 120 million unique TCR beta sequences from about 179 million T cells. Roughly 320 gigabases of sequencing data and about 92 million unique TCR sequences made up an early release that covered 500 to 700 HLA-typed donors. Among the roughly 410 genotyped donors, roughly 80% belonged to the genetic ancestry cluster associated with self-reported Caucasian donors. The study aimed to test whether signatures of past pathogen exposure could be identified by cataloging public T cell receptors. The study used immunosequencing to profile the T cell repertoires of some 600 subjects and linked those repertoires to cytomegalovirus serostatus. Along with the roughly 670-subject first cohort, a separate validation cohort of 120 different subjects was used. High-throughput TCR immunosequencing, statistical association of individual TCRs with disease status, and machine learning were combined to predict cytomegalovirus infection status. A later analysis re-analyzed previously published TCR beta repertoires from 500 to 700 donors and added high-resolution HLA genotyping to study TCR occurrence patterns. Rather than using new phenotypic data, the later analysis identified candidate immune exposures from TCR beta sequences and from how often those sequences occurred across donors. To decide whether each TCR beta V gene segment behaved as functional or pseudogenic, an earlier analysis of some 540 of the donors relied on high-throughput TCR beta sequencing. Donor age, sex, ethnicity and CMV serostatus were compiled alongside the repertoire data. A later genetic analysis took genome-wide SNP genotypes for about 65% of the roughly 670 donors and used that subset as a discovery cohort. Every discovery cohort repertoire had been produced on one sequencing platform. HLA typing covered class I and class II loci at four-digit resolution. Typing coverage varied by locus: about 620-630 donors for A, B, C, DRB1 and DQB1; approximately 500 for DQA1; 600 to 610 for DPA1; under 490 for DPB1. About five DR-DQ haplotypes were treated as single units for association and clustering because of strong linkage in the cohort. Across about 370 genotyped donors of the cohort, an average of roughly 200,000 unique TCR beta nucleotide sequences per donor were sequenced, and 15% to 20% of those sequences were non-productive. Here is what the overall study found, with its caveats: Most CMV-associated TCR beta chains appeared to be HLA-restricted in a later analysis, and the HLA associations seemed to be driven largely by CMV exposure. Some IMGT-functional V segments, including TRBV6-2 and TRBV6-3, could not be told apart with the 87-base-pair reads, so those segments were excluded. A later analysis found that HLA-associated TCR beta chains were more clonally expanded and had lower generation probabilities than equally common non-associated chains. Compared with the 666-donor mean, donors in an Asian-associated ancestry cluster had fewer N-insertions in productive TCRs, according to a later genetic analysis. Across donors, most TCR sequences were observed very rarely, whereas some public TCRs were present in many individuals. In this cohort, only TCR beta chains were sequenced, and detectable features were limited by the absence of alpha or paired-chain data. The authors suggested that the approach could potentially be generalized to other disease states and immunological phenotypes. The classifier was reported to diagnose cytomegalovirus status with high specificity and sensitivity in both the original and validation cohorts. The presence/absence analyses assumed that sequencing depth was roughly uniform across donors, and that assumption may not be true. According to a later analysis, TCR association rates differed among HLA loci, with DRB1 alleles showing the most associated TCRs and HLA-C alleles showing the fewest. A further reported finding was that TCR beta sequences accurately predicted the HLA-A and HLA-B alleles for most subjects in the first cohort. A few of the identified cytomegalovirus-associated TCR beta chains were confirmed in vitro to be specific for cytomegalovirus antigens. In an earlier analysis of 587 of the donors, most TCR beta V segments appeared in productive rearrangements about 90% or about 30% of the time, broadly matching IMGT annotations. A group of highly shared sequence variants was considered likely to be a technical artifact of the sequencing pipeline. The only immune exposure information available for the cohort was CMV serostatus. Because HLA typing was missing for some donors at each locus, association tests included only the typed subset. In a later analysis, several top co-occurrence clusters were reported to appear linked to parvovirus B19, influenza, CMV and Epstein-Barr virus. Correlated functional status among segregating V segments might be attributable to linkage disequilibrium, but an unknown experimental factor could not be ruled out. A total of 150 to 200 TCR beta chains were listed by the study as associated with cytomegalovirus. Because counts were too low, about 18 rarely observed V segments, including chromosome 9 orphons, were excluded from the earlier analysis of several hundred of the donors. An association between a missense DCLRE1C variant and V-gene and J-gene trimming of TCR beta chains was found in a later genetic analysis and replicated in an independent cohort. A later analysis associated 16,951 TCR beta sequences with specific HLA alleles at a false discovery rate of 0.05. Strong co-occurrence of HLA alleles, especially DR and DQ, made assigning TCR associations to individual alleles difficult.

Note on this clone: This clone's antigen is unknown. Base qualities are not at hand, and no much larger clone is one base apart.

From its cysteine to its phenylalanine, the CDR3 spans 11 amino acids. Only CDR3 DNA is held: 33 bases, read in frame from base 1. Based on the germline V gene (reference sequence), the CDR1 and CDR2 sequences are MNHEY and SMNVEV. V trim: 4 bases; J trim: 12 bases; unmatched bases: 5. Libraries came from the immunoSEQ multiplex PCR assay. The multiplex PCR relied on a mix of 60 forward primers for TCR Vbeta segments and 13 reverse primers for TCR Jbeta segments. A multiplex PCR assay on genomic DNA amplified the CDR3 region of rearranged TCR beta genes. The amplified TCR beta libraries were sequenced on the Illumina HiSeq System as 87-base-pair reads. From the authors' description of their analysis: In a later analysis, tens of millions of unique TCR beta chains were counted across the roughly 610 repertoires, and roughly 11 million of these chains were shared by at least two donors. Raw reads were error-corrected and collapsed into unique sequences by a nearest-neighbor algorithm in which closely related sequences were merged to remove PCR and sequencing errors. CDR3 sequences were aligned to IMGT reference sequences to assign V, D and J gene segments. Each retained sequence needed at least a six-nucleotide match to both a V gene segment and a J gene segment. A rearrangement was called productive if the CDR3 had no stop codons and remained in frame with V and J, and every other rearrangement was called non-productive. CDR3 was defined according to IMGT convention as the region running from the second conserved V-encoded cysteine to the conserved J-encoded phenylalanine. In an earlier analysis of around 570 of the donors, sequences lacking an unambiguous match to a single V gene segment were excluded. An earlier analysis of over 450 of the donors classified V segments as functional when productive rearrangements were above 56.7% and as segregating when the standard deviation between donors was above 5%. A statistical classification framework was built for diagnosing cytomegalovirus status from the catalog of TCR beta chain sequences. V and J gene assignment, in a later analysis, came from comparing TCR nucleotide sequences with IMGT/GENE-DB human TR gene sequences. In a later analysis, CDR3 sequences and most-parsimonious VDJ recombination scenarios were assigned using the TCRdist pipeline. In a later analysis, each TCR beta chain was defined by its CDR3 amino acid sequence together with its V-gene family, and reads lacking a unique V-gene family were excluded. In a later analysis, fewer than 600 highly shared, low-generation-probability nucleotide sequences were removed to address suspected cross-contamination and a sequencing artifact. In a later analysis, a clonal expansion index for each public chain was calculated from normalized within-repertoire ranks of inferred template counts. A later analysis computed generation probabilities with a VDJ recombination model fitted to out-of-frame rearrangements, and checked the results against IGoR. In a later analysis, TCR-TCR, TCR-HLA and TCR-CMV co-occurrence was scored with hypergeometric tests, and a repertoire-size bias correction was applied to TCR pairs. In a later analysis, false discovery rates were estimated by permuting HLA or CMV assignments 20 times. In a later analysis, co-occurring TCRs were grouped with DBSCAN, and TCRdist sequence similarity was added when clustering was performed within HLA-allele-positive subsets. For co-occurrence clustering, repertoires with fewer than 30,000 or more than 120,000 public chains were excluded, along with 4 to 6 repertoires with anomalous nucleotide sharing. TCRdb carries this immuneACCESS record with in-frame sequences only. Its versions omit some clonotypes, under half of them owing to an unresolved V gene in the studies checked, with the rest unexplained. For V, J and clone size, that table is used; D and trimming come from the DNA. Here the sample has approximately 120,000 clones; approximately 78% occur a single time. About 1.1% of the sample belongs to the ten largest clones.

The cohort comprised some 700 healthy bone marrow donors. At the time of sampling, all cohort members were nominally healthy, though unrecorded immune exposures were likely present. The donor tested CMV seronegative and was one of the 352 seronegative cohort members. A peripheral blood sample was provided by each donor, and peripheral blood mononuclear cells were used for TCR beta sequencing. Genomic DNA was extracted from the blood cell samples with the Qiagen DNeasy Blood Extraction Kit. This receptor was taken from a woman in her twenties or thirties in good health and CMV-seronegative. The sequence links TRBV27 to TRBJ2-5, with 7 bases matching TRBD1. The sample taken for sequencing was PBMCs. The DNA reads as follows: TGTGCCAGCAGTTCAGGGGGTACGGAGTACTTC. This is translated as CASSSGGTEYF.